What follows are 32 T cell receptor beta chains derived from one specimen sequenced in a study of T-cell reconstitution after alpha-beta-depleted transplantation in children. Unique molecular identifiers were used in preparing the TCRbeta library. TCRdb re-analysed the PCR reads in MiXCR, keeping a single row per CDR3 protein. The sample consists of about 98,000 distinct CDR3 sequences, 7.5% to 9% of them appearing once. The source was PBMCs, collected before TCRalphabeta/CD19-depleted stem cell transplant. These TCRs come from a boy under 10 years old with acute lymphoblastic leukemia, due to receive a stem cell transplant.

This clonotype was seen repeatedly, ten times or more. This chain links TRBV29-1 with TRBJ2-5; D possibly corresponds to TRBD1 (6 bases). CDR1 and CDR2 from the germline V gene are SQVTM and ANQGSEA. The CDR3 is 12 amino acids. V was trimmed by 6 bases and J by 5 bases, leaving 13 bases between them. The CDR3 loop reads CSVFRGAETQYF. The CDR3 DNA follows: TGCAGCGTATTCAGGGGAGCTGAGACCCAGTACTTC.

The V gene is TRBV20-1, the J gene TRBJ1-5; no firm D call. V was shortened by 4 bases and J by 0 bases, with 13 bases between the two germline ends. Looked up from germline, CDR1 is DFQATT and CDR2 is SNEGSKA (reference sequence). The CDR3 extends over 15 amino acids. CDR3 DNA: TGCAGTGCTACCGTACCGGGTTATAGCAATCAGCCCCAGCATTTT. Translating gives CSATVPGYSNQPQHF.

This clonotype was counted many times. The chain's CDR3 is CASSLWDRWFF. The DNA of the CDR3 is TGTGCCAGCAGTCTTTGGGACAGATGGTTCTTC. J is TRBJ2-1 and V is TRBV6-1; TRBD1 matches 7 bases. This CDR3 is built from 11 residues. Losses at the gene ends were 5 bases for V and 15 bases for J; bases not matched to a gene: 7. Germline loops: CDR1 MNHNS, CDR2 SASEGT.

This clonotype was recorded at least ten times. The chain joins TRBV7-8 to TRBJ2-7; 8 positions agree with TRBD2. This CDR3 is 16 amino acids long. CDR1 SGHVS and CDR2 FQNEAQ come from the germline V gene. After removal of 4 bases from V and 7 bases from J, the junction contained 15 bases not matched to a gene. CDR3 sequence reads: CASSSPRLAGPGEQYF. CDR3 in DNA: TGTGCCAGCAGCTCCCCCCGGCTAGCGGGTCCGGGGGAGCAGTACTTC.

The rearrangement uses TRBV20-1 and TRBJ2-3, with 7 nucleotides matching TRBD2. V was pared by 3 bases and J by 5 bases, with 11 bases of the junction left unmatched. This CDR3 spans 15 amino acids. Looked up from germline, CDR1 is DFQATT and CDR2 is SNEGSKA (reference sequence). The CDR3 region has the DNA TGCAGTGCTAGGGCCCCTGCGGGGGTTTTAGATACGCAGTATTTT. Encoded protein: CSARAPAGVLDTQYF.

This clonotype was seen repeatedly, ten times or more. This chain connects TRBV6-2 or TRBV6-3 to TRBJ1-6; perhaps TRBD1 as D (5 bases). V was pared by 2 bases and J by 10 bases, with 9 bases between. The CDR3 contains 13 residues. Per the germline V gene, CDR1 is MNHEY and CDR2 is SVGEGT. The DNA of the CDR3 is TGTGCCAGCAGTTACGGGGGGACGTCACCCCTCCACTTT. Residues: CASSYGGTSPLHF.

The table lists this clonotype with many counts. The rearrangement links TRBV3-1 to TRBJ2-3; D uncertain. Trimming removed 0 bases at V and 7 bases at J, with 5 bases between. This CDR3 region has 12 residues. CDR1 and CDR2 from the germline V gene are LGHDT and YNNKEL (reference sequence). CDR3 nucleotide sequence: TGTGCCAGCAGCCAAGATAGCAATACGCAGTATTTT. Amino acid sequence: CASSQDSNTQYF.

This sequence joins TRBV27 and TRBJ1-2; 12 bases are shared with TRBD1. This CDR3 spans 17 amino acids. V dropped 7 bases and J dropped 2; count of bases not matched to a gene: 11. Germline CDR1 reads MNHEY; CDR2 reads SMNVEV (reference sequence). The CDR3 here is CASTDIGGQGANYGYTF. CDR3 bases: TGTGCCAGCACCGATATCGGGGGACAGGGGGCGAACTATGGCTACACCTTC.

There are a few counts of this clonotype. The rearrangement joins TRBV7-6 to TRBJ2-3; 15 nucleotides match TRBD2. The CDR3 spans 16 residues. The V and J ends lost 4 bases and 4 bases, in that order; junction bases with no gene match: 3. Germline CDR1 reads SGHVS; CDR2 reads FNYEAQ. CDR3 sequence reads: CASSSGLAGGADTQYF. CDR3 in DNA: TGTGCCAGCAGCTCCGGACTAGCGGGGGGGGCAGATACGCAGTATTTT.

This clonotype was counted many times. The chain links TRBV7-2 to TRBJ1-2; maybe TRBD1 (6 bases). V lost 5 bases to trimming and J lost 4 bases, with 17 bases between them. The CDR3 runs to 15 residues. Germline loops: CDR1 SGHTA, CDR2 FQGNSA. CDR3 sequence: CASSPTGRQSYGYTF. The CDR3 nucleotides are TGTGCCAGCAGCCCCACAGGGAGGCAGTCCTATGGCTACACCTTC.

The CDR3 loop reads CASSLTGQRLNQPQHF. DNA of the CDR3: TGTGCCAGCAGCTTGACGGGACAGCGACTCAATCAGCCCCAGCATTTT. The chain employs TRBV5-5 and TRBJ1-5; 7 bases map to TRBD1. V shed 1 base and J 3 bases; nucleotides not matched to a gene: 7. Germline-derived CDR1 and CDR2 are SGHKS and YYEKEE (reference sequence). This CDR3 is built from 16 residues. The full variable domain, rest sourced from reference TRBV5-5 and TRBJ1-5, is DAGVTQSPTHLIKTRGQQVTLRCSPISGHKSVSWYQQVLGQGPQFIFQYYEKEERGRGNFPDRFSARQFPNYSSELNVNALLLGDSALYLCASSLTGQRLNQPQHFGDGTRLSIL.

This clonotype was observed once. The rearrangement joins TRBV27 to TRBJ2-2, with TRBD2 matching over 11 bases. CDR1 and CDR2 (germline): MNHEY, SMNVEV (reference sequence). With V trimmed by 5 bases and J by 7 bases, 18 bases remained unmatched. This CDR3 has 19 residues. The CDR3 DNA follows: TGTGCCAGCAGTCCACACCGAGGGGGGTTAGCGGGGGGGCACGGGGAGCTGTTTTTT. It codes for CASSPHRGGLAGGHGELFF.

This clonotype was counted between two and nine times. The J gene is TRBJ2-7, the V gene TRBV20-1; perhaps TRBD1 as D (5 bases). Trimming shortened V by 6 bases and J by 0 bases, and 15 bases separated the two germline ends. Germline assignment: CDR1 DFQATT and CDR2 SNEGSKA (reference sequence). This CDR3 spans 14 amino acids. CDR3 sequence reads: CSARPPTVSYEQYF. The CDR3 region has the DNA TGCAGTGCCCGCCCCCCGACAGTCTCCTACGAGCAGTACTTC.

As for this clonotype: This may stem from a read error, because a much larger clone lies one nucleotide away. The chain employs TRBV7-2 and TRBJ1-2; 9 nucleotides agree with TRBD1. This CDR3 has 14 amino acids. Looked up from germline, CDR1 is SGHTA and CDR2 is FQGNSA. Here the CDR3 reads CASSLVWTGDGCTF. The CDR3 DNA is TGTGCCAGCAGCTTAGTCTGGACAGGGGATGGCTGCACCTTC.

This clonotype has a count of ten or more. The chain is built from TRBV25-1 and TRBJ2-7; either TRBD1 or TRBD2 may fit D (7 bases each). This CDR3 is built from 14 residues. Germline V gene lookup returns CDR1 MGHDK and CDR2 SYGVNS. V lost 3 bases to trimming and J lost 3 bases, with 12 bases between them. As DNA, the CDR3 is TGTGCCAGCAGTGAGCCAGGGGGGGTCTACGAGCAGTACTTC. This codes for CASSEPGGVYEQYF.

The CDR3 protein is CASSQEWRGSSYEQYF. DNA of the CDR3: TGCGCCAGCAGCCAAGAATGGCGGGGTTCGTCCTACGAGCAGTACTTC. The chain joins TRBV4-3 to TRBJ2-7; possible D gene TRBD2, 6 bases. V was cut by 0 bases and J by 1 base, with 13 bases left in between. This CDR3 comprises 16 residues. CDR1 LGHNA and CDR2 YSLEER come from the germline V gene.

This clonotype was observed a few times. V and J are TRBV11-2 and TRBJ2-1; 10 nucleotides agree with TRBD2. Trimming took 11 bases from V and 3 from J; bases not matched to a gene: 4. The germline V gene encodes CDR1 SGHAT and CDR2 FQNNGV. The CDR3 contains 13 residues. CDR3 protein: CACTSGVYNEQFF. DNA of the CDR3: TGTGCCTGCACTAGCGGGGTCTACAATGAGCAGTTCTTC.

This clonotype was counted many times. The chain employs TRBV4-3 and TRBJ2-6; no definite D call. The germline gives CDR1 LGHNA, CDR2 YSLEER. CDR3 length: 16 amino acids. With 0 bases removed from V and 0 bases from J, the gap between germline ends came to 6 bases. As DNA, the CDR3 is TGCGCCAGCAGCCAAGATTTGGGCTCTGGGGCCAACGTCCTGACTTTC. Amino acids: CASSQDLGSGANVLTF.

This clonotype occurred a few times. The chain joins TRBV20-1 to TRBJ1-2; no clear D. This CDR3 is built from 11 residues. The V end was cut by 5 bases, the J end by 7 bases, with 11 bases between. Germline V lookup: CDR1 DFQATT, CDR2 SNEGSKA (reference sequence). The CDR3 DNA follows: TGCAGTGCTCAGACAATGTTTGGCTACACCTTC. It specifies CSAQTMFGYTF.

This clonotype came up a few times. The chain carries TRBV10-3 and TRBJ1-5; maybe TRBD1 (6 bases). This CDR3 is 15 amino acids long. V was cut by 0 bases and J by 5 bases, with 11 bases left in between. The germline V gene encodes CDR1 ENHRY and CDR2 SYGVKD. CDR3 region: CAISESNGGHQPQHF. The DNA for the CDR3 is TGTGCCATCAGTGAGTCGAACGGGGGGCATCAGCCCCAGCATTTT.

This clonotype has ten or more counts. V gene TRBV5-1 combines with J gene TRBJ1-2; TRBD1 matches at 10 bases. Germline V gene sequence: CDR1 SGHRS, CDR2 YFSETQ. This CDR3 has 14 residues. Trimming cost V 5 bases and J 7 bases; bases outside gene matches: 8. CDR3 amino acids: CASSPTTGGSGYTF. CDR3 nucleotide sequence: TGCGCCAGCAGTCCTACGACAGGGGGCTCTGGCTACACCTTC.

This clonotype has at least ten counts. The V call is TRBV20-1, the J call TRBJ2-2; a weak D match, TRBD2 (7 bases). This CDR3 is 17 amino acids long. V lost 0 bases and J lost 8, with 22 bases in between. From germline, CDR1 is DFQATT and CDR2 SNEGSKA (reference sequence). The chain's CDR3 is CSARDLGGGATYGELFF. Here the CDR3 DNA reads TGCAGTGCTAGAGATCTCGGTGGGGGGGCCACGTATGGGGAGCTGTTTTTT.

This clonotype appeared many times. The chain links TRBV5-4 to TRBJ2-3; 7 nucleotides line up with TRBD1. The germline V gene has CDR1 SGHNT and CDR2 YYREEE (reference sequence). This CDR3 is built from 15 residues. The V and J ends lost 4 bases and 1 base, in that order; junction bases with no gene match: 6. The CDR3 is CASSQPGQRTDTQYF. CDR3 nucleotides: TGTGCCAGCAGCCAACCGGGACAGCGCACAGATACGCAGTATTTT.

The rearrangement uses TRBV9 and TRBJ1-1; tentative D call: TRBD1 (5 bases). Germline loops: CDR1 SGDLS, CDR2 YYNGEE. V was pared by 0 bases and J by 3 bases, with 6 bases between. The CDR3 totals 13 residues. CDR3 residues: CASSVEQDTEAFF. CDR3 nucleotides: TGTGCCAGCAGCGTAGAACAGGACACTGAAGCTTTCTTT.

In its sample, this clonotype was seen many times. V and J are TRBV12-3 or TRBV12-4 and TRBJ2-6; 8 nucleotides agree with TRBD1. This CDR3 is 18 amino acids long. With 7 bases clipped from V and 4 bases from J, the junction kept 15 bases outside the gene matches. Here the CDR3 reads CASIPGQAHLSGANVLTF. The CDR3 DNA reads TGTGCCAGCATTCCGGGACAGGCACACCTCTCGGGGGCCAACGTCCTGACTTTC.

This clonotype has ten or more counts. The CDR3 DNA sequence: TGTGCCAGCAGTGAGGCGGCTAGCGGGGGAGCAGATACGCAGTATTTT. Its protein is CASSEAASGGADTQYF. V and J are TRBV2 and TRBJ2-3; 10 bases agree with TRBD2. The CDR3 contains 16 residues. Germline V gene data show CDR1 as SNHLY and CDR2 as FYNNEI. Trimming cost V 3 bases and J 4 bases; bases outside gene matches: 7.

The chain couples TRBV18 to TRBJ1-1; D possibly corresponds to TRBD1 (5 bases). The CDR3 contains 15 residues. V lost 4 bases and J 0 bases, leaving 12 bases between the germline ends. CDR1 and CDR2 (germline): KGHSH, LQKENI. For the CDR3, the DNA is TGTGCCAGCTCACGGGGGACGGGTATGAACACTGAAGCTTTCTTT. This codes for CASSRGTGMNTEAFF.

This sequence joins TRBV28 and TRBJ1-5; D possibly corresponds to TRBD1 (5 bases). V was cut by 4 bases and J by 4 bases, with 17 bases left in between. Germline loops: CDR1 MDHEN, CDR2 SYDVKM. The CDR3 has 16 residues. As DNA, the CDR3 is TGTGCCAGCAGTTCCCTTATGGGGCAGGCGAATCAGCCCCAGCATTTT. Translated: CASSSLMGQANQPQHF. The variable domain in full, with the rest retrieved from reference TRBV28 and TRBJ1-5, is DVKVTQSSRYLVKRTGEKVFLECVQDMDHENMFWYRQDPGLGLRLIYFSYDVKMKEKGDIPEGYSVSREKKERFSLILESASTNQTSMYLCASSSLMGQANQPQHFGDGTRLSIL.

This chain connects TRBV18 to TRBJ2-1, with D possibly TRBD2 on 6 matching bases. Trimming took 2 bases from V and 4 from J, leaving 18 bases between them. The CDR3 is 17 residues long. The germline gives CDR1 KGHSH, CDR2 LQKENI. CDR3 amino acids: CASSPRSELAHYNEQFF. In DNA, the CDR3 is TGTGCCAGCTCACCAAGATCGGAACTAGCCCATTACAATGAGCAGTTCTTC.

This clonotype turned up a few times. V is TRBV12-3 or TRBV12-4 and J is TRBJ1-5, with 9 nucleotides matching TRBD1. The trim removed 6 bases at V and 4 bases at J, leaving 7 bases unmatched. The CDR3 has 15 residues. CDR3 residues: CASSRDRVRNQPQHF. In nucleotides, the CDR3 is TGTGCCAGCAGCAGGGACAGGGTAAGGAATCAGCCCCAGCATTTT.

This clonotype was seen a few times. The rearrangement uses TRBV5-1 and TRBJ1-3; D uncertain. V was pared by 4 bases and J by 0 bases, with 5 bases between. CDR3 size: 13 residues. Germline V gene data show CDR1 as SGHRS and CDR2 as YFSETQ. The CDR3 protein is CASSDNSGNTIYF. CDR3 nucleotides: TGCGCCAGCAGCGACAACTCTGGAAACACCATATATTTT. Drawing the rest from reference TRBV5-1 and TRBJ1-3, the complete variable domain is KAGVTQTPRYLIKTRGQQVTLSCSPISGHRSVSWYQQTPGQGLQFLFEYFSETQRNKGNFPGRFSGRQFSNSRSEMNVSTLELGDSALYLCASSDNSGNTIYFGEGSWLTVV.

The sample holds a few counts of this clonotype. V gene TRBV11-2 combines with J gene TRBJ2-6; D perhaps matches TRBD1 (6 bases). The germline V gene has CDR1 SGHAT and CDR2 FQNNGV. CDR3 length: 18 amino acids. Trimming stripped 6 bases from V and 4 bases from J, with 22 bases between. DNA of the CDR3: TGTGCCAGCAGGAGGGAAGCAGGGGTCCCCGCCGGGGCCAACGTCCTGACTTTC. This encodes CASRREAGVPAGANVLTF.